Each of the 27 T cell receptor beta chains below was sequenced from the same sample in a study of T cell responses to AZD1222 COVID-19 vaccine. The assay was immunoSEQ multiplex PCR, and TCRdb's table has in-frame clones only and misses some. In the table there are 95,000 to 100,000 clones, over 75% of which are singletons. The sample in question was peripheral blood, obtained on day 0 of AZD1222 vaccination. These receptors came from an adult in good health.

The gene calls are TRBV23-1 and TRBJ2-7; TRBD2 might be the D (6 bases). TRBV23-1 is given ORF status, its function remaining uncertain. V shed 0 bases and J shed 5 bases, with 8 bases lying between them. This CDR3 is built from 13 residues. CDR3 in DNA: TGCGCCAGCAGTCAATCGGCGGGGCACGAGCAGTACTTC. Its translation is CASSQSAGHEQYF.

The V and J genes are TRBV7-9 and TRBJ1-5; D possibly corresponds to TRBD1 (6 bases). The germline V and J ends were trimmed by 7 bases and 5 bases, with 12 bases remaining between them. CDR1 is SEHNR, CDR2 FQNEAQ, per germline (reference sequence). This CDR3 is 13 amino acids long. CDR3: CASTTGWDQPQHF. CDR3 DNA: TGTGCCAGCACCACAGGGTGGGATCAGCCCCAGCATTTT. The full variable domain, in which reference TRBV7-9 and TRBJ1-5 provide the parts outside the CDR3, is DTGVSQNPRHKITKRGQNVTFRCDPISEHNRLYWYRQTLGQGPEFLTYFQNEAQLEKSRLLSDRFSAERPKGSFSTLEIQRTEQGDSAMYLCASTTGWDQPQHFGDGTRLSIL.

This clone came up once. The J gene is TRBJ2-7, the V gene TRBV28; 8 bases match TRBD2. Trimming cost V 4 bases and J 3 bases; bases outside gene matches: 11. Looked up from germline, CDR1 is MDHEN and CDR2 is SYDVKM. CDR3 length: 16 residues. The CDR3 coding sequence is TGTGCCAGCAGTTCCCCCTTTGAGCGGGAGAGCTACGAGCAGTACTTC. It codes for CASSSPFERESYEQYF.

The V call is TRBV27, the J call TRBJ2-1, with D possibly being TRBD1 (5 bases). Looked up from germline, CDR1 is MNHEY and CDR2 is SMNVEV (reference sequence). Trimming took off 7 bases at V and 4 bases at J, with 20 bases between the two ends. The CDR3 runs 16 residues. CDR3 sequence (DNA): TGTGCCAGCACCCCCAGGTGGGGCCAGGGTTACAATGAGCAGTTCTTC. Its translation is CASTPRWGQGYNEQFF.

The chain recombines TRBV25-1 with TRBJ2-2; D gene uncertain. V lost 8 bases and J 3 bases, leaving 4 bases between the germline ends. The CDR3 has 11 residues. Germline V gene lookup returns CDR1 MGHDK and CDR2 SYGVNS. The CDR3 DNA sequence: TGTGCCAGCGCATACACCGGGGAGCTGTTTTTT. Its translation: CASAYTGELFF.

The chain carries TRBV10-3 and TRBJ1-1; 12 bases are shared with TRBD1. The length of the CDR3 is 16 residues. Germline-derived CDR1 and CDR2 are ENHRY and SYGVKD. Trimming at V came to 5 bases and at J to 3 bases, leaving 7 bases not matched to a gene. The CDR3 DNA is TGTGCCATCAGTACACCGGGACAGGGGGCTGACACTGAAGCTTTCTTT. It codes for CAISTPGQGADTEAFF.

Written as DNA, the CDR3 is TGTGCCACCAGCAGAGATGGAGGGAAGAACACTGAAGCTTTCTTT. Its translation is CATSRDGGKNTEAFF. V is TRBV15 and J is TRBJ1-1; D unresolved. Germline V gene data show CDR1 as LNHNV and CDR2 as YYDKDF (reference sequence). The CDR3 has 15 amino acids. The V end lost 0 bases, the J end lost 1 base, and 9 bases lay between the germline ends.

V gene TRBV7-2 combines with J gene TRBJ2-7; 8 nucleotides match TRBD2. Germline CDR1 and CDR2: SGHTA and FQGNSA. V was pared by 5 bases and J by 6 bases, with 18 bases of the junction left unmatched. The CDR3 contains 17 residues. The CDR3 spells CASSPQGGGNLPGEQYF. The CDR3 bases are TGTGCCAGCAGCCCCCAGGGCGGGGGGAACCTTCCGGGCGAGCAGTACTTC.

The CDR3 DNA sequence: TGTGCCAGCAGCCTCGCACTAGCGGGCACAGATACGCAGTATTTT. This gives the protein CASSLALAGTDTQYF. This chain uses TRBV3-1 (or the pseudogene TRBV3-2) with TRBJ2-3; TRBD2 aligns across 8 bases. V gave up 4 bases and J gave up 1 base; unmatched junction bases: 4. The CDR3 has 15 residues. Per the germline V gene, CDR1 is LGHDT and CDR2 is YNNKEL (reference sequence).

The rearrangement links TRBV18 to TRBJ1-5; D remains ambiguous. Germline assignment: CDR1 KGHSH and CDR2 LQKENI. Trimming shortened V by 0 bases and J by 6 bases, and 12 bases separated the two germline ends. CDR3 size: 15 residues. CDR3 in amino acids: CASSPPEGSGQPQHF. As DNA, the CDR3 is TGTGCCAGCTCACCACCCGAGGGTTCGGGTCAGCCCCAGCATTTT.

This sequence joins TRBV19 and TRBJ2-1; TRBD2 might be the D (5 bases). The CDR3 extends over 15 amino acids. Germline V gene data show CDR1 as LNHDA and CDR2 as SQIVND (reference sequence). V dropped 6 bases and J dropped 9 bases, with 21 bases sitting between them. Written as DNA, the CDR3 is TGTGCCAGTAGCATTTCTACCGGGAATTACGGTGAGCAGTTCTTC. Its protein product is CASSISTGNYGEQFF.

This clone is a singleton in its sample. The chain employs TRBV5-1 and TRBJ2-1, with 11 nucleotides matching TRBD2. This CDR3 has 17 residues. Germline lookup yields CDR1 SGHRS and CDR2 YFSETQ. With V trimmed by 2 bases and J by 6 bases, 10 bases remained unmatched. The CDR3 loop reads CASSFMPGTSGLNEQFF. In DNA, the CDR3 is TGCGCCAGCAGCTTTATGCCCGGGACTAGCGGACTCAATGAGCAGTTCTTC.

The chain is built from TRBV18 and TRBJ1-1, with D perhaps TRBD1 (5 bases). Trimming shortened V by 0 bases and J by 0 bases, and 14 bases separated the two germline ends. The CDR3 loop spans 17 amino acids. Germline CDR1 KGHSH, CDR2 LQKENI. Here the CDR3 DNA reads TGTGCCAGCTCACCACCGACGGGGGGATTTATGAACACTGAAGCTTTCTTT. Amino acids: CASSPPTGGFMNTEAFF.

The V and J genes are TRBV2 and TRBJ2-1, with a weak D call TRBD2 (6 bases). The V end was cut by 1 base, the J end by 6 bases, with 16 bases between. The CDR3 is made up of 16 amino acids. Looked up from germline, CDR1 is SNHLY and CDR2 is FYNNEI. The chain's CDR3 is CASSEDALAPANEQFF. The CDR3 bases are TGTGCCAGCAGTGAAGATGCACTAGCTCCCGCCAATGAGCAGTTCTTC.

The chain links TRBV5-1 to TRBJ1-1, with D perhaps TRBD1 (5 bases). The CDR3 contains 14 residues. Germline V gene sequence: CDR1 SGHRS, CDR2 YFSETQ. The germline V and J ends were trimmed by 4 bases and 5 bases, with 15 bases remaining between them. The CDR3 sequence: CASSTRGEGTEAFF. CDR3 in DNA: TGCGCCAGCAGCACCCGGGGGGAAGGAACTGAAGCTTTCTTT.

This clone was recorded once. The chain employs TRBV11-3 and TRBJ1-1, with a possible D match to TRBD1 (6 bases). The V gene lost 0 bases and the J gene lost 7 bases, with 9 bases spanning the gap. The CDR3 is 13 amino acids. Germline assignment: CDR1 SGHNT and CDR2 YENEEA. CDR3 in amino acids: CASSLEQGGEAFF. For the CDR3, the DNA is TGTGCCAGCAGCTTAGAACAGGGTGGTGAAGCTTTCTTT.

The chain carries TRBV7-6 and TRBJ1-4; weak D call: TRBD1 (5 bases). The CDR3 contains 11 residues. Germline loops: CDR1 SGHVS, CDR2 FNYEAQ. The V end was cut by 8 bases, the J end by 8 bases, with 9 bases between. CDR3 DNA sequence: TGTGCCAGCGGGGACGTCGAAAAACTGTTTTTT. It translates to CASGDVEKLFF.

This chain uses TRBV11-2 with TRBJ2-3; D might be TRBD2 (6 bases). Germline V CDR1 and CDR2: SGHAT, FQNNGV. The CDR3 has 13 residues. Trimming took off 5 bases at V and 6 bases at J, with 12 bases between the two ends. In nucleotides, the CDR3 is TGTGCCAGCAGCCCGGGGGAGGTCGATACGCAGTATTTT. This codes for CASSPGEVDTQYF. Looking up the rest from reference TRBV11-2 and TRBJ2-3 gives the full variable domain: EAGVAQSPRYKIIEKRQSVAFWCNPISGHATLYWYQQILGQGPKLLIQFQNNGVVDDSQLPKDRFSAERLKGVDSTLKIQPAKLEDSAVYLCASSPGEVDTQYFGPGTRLTVL.

J is TRBJ2-1 and V is TRBV5-6; 14 nucleotides align to TRBD2. V dropped 1 base and J dropped 7; count of bases not matched to a gene: 4. The length of the CDR3 is 16 residues. CDR1 is SGHDT, CDR2 YYEEEE, per germline. CDR3 loop: CASSLPGTSGRNEQFF. CDR3 in DNA: TGTGCCAGCAGCTTGCCAGGGACTAGCGGGAGAAATGAGCAGTTCTTC.

The chain combines TRBV30 with TRBJ1-1; a possible D gene is TRBD1 (6 bases). The V and J ends lost 2 bases and 0 bases respectively, with 10 bases between them. From germline, CDR1 is GTSNPN and CDR2 SVGIG (reference sequence). The length of the CDR3 is 14 residues. CDR3 amino acids: CAWSYQGMNTEAFF. The CDR3 DNA sequence: TGTGCCTGGAGTTACCAGGGGATGAACACTGAAGCTTTCTTT.

The J gene is TRBJ1-1, the V gene TRBV27, with 9 bases lining up with TRBD1. The CDR3 is made up of 14 amino acids. Unmatched junction bases numbered 8, after V lost 7 bases and J lost 5 bases. Looked up from germline, CDR1 is MNHEY and CDR2 is SMNVEV (reference sequence). CDR3 nucleotide sequence: TGTGCCAGCACTCCAGGGACAGGGAGGACTGAAGCTTTCTTT. The encoded protein is CASTPGTGRTEAFF.

The gene calls are TRBV6-5 and TRBJ1-6, with 7 positions matching TRBD1. V was pared by 3 bases and J by 14 bases, with 10 bases of the junction left unmatched. This CDR3 spans 14 amino acids. Per germline, CDR1 MNHEY and CDR2 SVGAGI. The DNA of the CDR3 is TGTGCCAGCAGTTATAGGGCAGGGGGGTCGACCCTCCACTTT. This codes for CASSYRAGGSTLHF.

V and J are TRBV6-1 and TRBJ2-7; D may be TRBD2 (6 bases). The CDR3 is made up of 15 amino acids. CDR1 is MNHNS, CDR2 SASEGT, per germline. Deletions cut 1 base from V and 0 bases from J, with 10 bases between. The CDR3 reads CASSEVAEDSYEQYF. CDR3 nucleotides: TGTGCCAGCAGTGAAGTAGCGGAGGACTCCTACGAGCAGTACTTC.

This chain joins TRBV30 and TRBJ2-6; 12 bases are a match to TRBD1. The germline V gene encodes CDR1 GTSNPN and CDR2 SVGIG (reference sequence). J was trimmed by 0 bases and V by 0 bases; bases with no gene match: 9. The CDR3 extends over 20 amino acids. CDR3 region: CAWSVNWGQGAFSGANVLTF. The CDR3 region has the DNA TGTGCCTGGAGTGTAAACTGGGGACAGGGGGCGTTCTCTGGGGCCAACGTCCTGACTTTC.

The chain employs TRBV4-1 and TRBJ1-1, with D uncertain. Germline CDR1 is MGHRA and CDR2 is YSYEKL. Deletions cut 2 bases from V and 1 base from J, with 8 bases between. The CDR3 is made up of 14 amino acids. This CDR3 is CASSQRTRNTEAFF. DNA of the CDR3: TGCGCCAGCAGCCAACGCACTAGGAACACTGAAGCTTTCTTT.

V and J are TRBV18 and TRBJ2-2, with no clear D. The CDR3 totals 17 residues. Germline loops: CDR1 KGHSH, CDR2 LQKENI. V was clipped by 3 bases and J by 2 bases, with 16 bases between them. This CDR3 reads CASSPLLGQGNTGELFF. CDR3 nucleotide sequence: TGTGCCAGCTCACCCCTTTTAGGGCAAGGAAACACCGGGGAGCTGTTTTTT.

This chain joins TRBV2 and TRBJ1-5, with D perhaps TRBD1 (5 bases). CDR3 length equals 14 residues. Trimming shortened V by 6 bases and J by 3 bases, and 12 bases separated the two germline ends. Germline V gene sequence: CDR1 SNHLY, CDR2 FYNNEI. CDR3 in DNA: TGTGCCAGCAGCGCGGGACGCAACAATCAGCCCCAGCATTTT. Translating gives CASSAGRNNQPQHF.